One sample yielded the 4 T cell receptor beta chains listed below, sequenced in a study of cytomegalovirus exposure and HLA in healthy donors. Primers for the PCR totalled 60 Vbeta and 13 Jbeta. TCRdb keeps only in-frame clones here, not all; method: immunoSEQ multiplex PCR. Altogether around 150,000 clones are present, about three fifths being singletons, with the ten largest covering approximately 6.5%. The specimen was PBMCs. These receptors originate from a woman aged 55-70 years in good health and CMV-seropositive.

CDR3 amino acids: CASSVASGRALENEQFF. The CDR3 DNA is TGTGCCAGCAGCGTAGCTAGCGGGAGGGCCCTCGAAAATGAGCAGTTCTTC. The chain has TRBV9 and TRBJ2-1; 12 bases are a match to TRBD2. The CDR3 contains 17 residues. The V gene's germline CDR1 is SGDLS and CDR2 YYNGEE. The ends lost 0 bases at V and 7 bases at J; junction bases unmatched: 8.

This clone was seen ten or more times. The gene calls are TRBV7-6 and TRBJ2-3; 8 nucleotides align to TRBD1. V lost 4 bases, J lost 6 bases, and 3 bases stayed unmatched. The CDR3 runs 13 residues. CDR1 and CDR2 (germline): SGHVS, FNYEAQ. The CDR3 region is CASSWTGSDTQYF. CDR3 DNA sequence: TGTGCCAGCAGCTGGACAGGGTCGGATACGCAGTATTTT. The full variable domain, rest sourced from reference TRBV7-6 and TRBJ2-3, is GAGVSQSPRYKVTKRGQDVALRCDPISGHVSLYWYRQALGQGPEFLTYFNYEAQQDKSGLPNDRFSAERPEGSISTLTIQRTEQRDSAMYRCASSWTGSDTQYFGPGTRLTVL.

The V gene is TRBV7-3, the J gene TRBJ1-1, with 11 bases aligning to TRBD1. The CDR3 consists of 15 residues. V was clipped by 5 bases and J by 4 bases; unmatched bases: 6. The germline CDR1 and CDR2 sequences are SGHTA and FQGTGA. CDR3 DNA sequence: TGTGCCAGCAGCGCAATGGGACAGGGGGTCACTGAAGCTTTCTTT. Its protein is CASSAMGQGVTEAFF.

The chain employs TRBV28 and TRBJ2-7; D is possibly TRBD1 (5 bases). The germline V and J ends were trimmed by 4 bases and 3 bases, with 10 bases remaining between them. This CDR3 region has 13 residues. Germline assignment: CDR1 MDHEN and CDR2 SYDVKM. CDR3 residues: CASSWGPYYEQYF. The CDR3 DNA reads as TGTGCCAGCAGTTGGGGCCCCTACTACGAGCAGTACTTC.